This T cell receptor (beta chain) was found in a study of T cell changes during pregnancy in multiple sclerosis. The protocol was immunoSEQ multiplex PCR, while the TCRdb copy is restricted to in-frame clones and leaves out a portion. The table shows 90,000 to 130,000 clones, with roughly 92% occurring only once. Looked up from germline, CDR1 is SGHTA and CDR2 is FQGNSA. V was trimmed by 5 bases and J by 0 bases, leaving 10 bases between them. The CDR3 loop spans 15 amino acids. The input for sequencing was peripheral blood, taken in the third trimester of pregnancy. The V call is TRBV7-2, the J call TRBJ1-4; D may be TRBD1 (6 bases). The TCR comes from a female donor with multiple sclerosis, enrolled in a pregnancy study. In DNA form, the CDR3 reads TGTGCCAGCAGCACCAACAGGGCAACTAATGAAAAACTGTTTTTT. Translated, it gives CASSTNRATNEKLFF. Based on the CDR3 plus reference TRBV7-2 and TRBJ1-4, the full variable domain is GAGVSQSPSNKVTEKGKDVELRCDPISGHTALYWYRQSLGQGLEFLIYFQGNSAPDKSGLPSDRFSAERTGGSVSTLTIQRTQQEDSAVYLCASSTNRATNEKLFFGSGTQLSVL.